This TCR beta chain was sequenced for a study of blood T cell repertoires in COVID-19. Overall study context: Nucleic acid was either cDNA or gDNA, and it came from T cells, B-cell-depleted T cells, or PBMCs.

In the original processing: Reference gene primer amplification in the assay estimated nucleated cell counts. Only in-frame clones appear in the TCRdb table, and some are missing; sequencing was by immunoSEQ multiplex PCR. V, J and clone size derive from that table, while D and trimming were established from the DNA sequence. The table lists approximately 150,000 clones, 70% to 90% of them singletons. Germline V CDR1 and CDR2: LGHDT, YNNKEL (reference sequence). V lost 8 bases, J lost 9 bases, and 4 bases stayed unmatched. The CDR3 loop spans 11 amino acids. The material sequenced was peripheral blood. The sequence was obtained from a man in his forties with acute or convalescent COVID-19. V gene TRBV3-1 (or the pseudogene TRBV3-2) combines with J gene TRBJ2-1; 7 nucleotides line up with TRBD2. This CDR3 is CASVWGGEQFF. Here the CDR3 DNA reads TGTGCCAGCGTCTGGGGGGGTGAGCAGTTCTTC.